This T cell receptor (beta chain) was sequenced in a study of blood T cell repertoires in COVID-19. The wider study: COVID-19 samples, acute and convalescent, were from the United States, Italy and Spain. In each case, the material was cDNA or gDNA derived from T cells, B-cell-depleted T cells, or PBMCs.

As processed by the authors: Reference gene primers were amplified, and this amplification served to estimate nucleated cell counts. Here immunoSEQ multiplex PCR was the method, and the copy in TCRdb shows in-frame clones only, minus some. V, J and clone size are taken as reported in that table, and D and trimming were inferred from the DNA itself. The data contain around 260,000 clones, 70% to 90% of them singletons. This clone was found a few times. The CDR3 sequence is 14 residues long. Germline CDR1 is MNHEY and CDR2 is SVGEGT. The ends were cut back, 2 bases at V and 3 bases at J, with 10 bases in the middle.

The V call is TRBV6-2 or TRBV6-3, the J call TRBJ2-5, with D possibly TRBD2 on 5 matching bases. Source material: PBMCs or T cells enriched from blood (not recorded which). The sequence derives from a young woman who had recovered from COVID-19. Here the CDR3 reads CASSYVWGEETQYF. The DNA of the CDR3 is TGTGCCAGCAGTTACGTTTGGGGAGAAGAGACCCAGTACTTC.